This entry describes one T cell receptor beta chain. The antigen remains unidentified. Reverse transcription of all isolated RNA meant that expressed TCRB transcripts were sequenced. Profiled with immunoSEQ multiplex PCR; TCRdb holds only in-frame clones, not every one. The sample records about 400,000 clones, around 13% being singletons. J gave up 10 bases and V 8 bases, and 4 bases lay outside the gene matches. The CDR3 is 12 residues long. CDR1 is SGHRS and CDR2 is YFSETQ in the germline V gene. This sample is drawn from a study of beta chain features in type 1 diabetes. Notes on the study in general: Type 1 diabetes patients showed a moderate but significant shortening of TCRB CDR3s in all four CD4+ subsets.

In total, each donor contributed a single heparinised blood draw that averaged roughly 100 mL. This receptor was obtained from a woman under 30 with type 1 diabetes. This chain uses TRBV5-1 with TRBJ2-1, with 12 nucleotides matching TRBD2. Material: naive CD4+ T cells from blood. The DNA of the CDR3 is TGCGCCAGTTCGGGACTAGCGGGCGAGCAGTTCTTC. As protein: CASSGLAGEQFF. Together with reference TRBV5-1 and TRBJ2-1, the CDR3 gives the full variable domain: KAGVTQTPRYLIKTRGQQVTLSCSPISGHRSVSWYQQTPGQGLQFLFEYFSETQRNKGNFPGRFSGRQFSNSRSEMNVSTLELGDSALYLCASSGLAGEQFFGPGTRLTVL.